This T cell receptor (beta chain) was recorded in a study of cytomegalovirus exposure and HLA in healthy donors. This CDR3 is built from 13 residues. V lost 3 bases and J lost 4, with 10 bases in between. The germline gives CDR1 MGHRA, CDR2 YSYEKL. The PCR was carried out with 60 Vbeta primers and 13 Jbeta primers. Data came from immunoSEQ multiplex PCR; TCRdb stores just in-frame clones and leaves some out. The sample shows approximately 130,000 clones, around two thirds of them seen only once. The specimen was PBMCs. The rearrangement joins TRBV4-1 to TRBJ2-7, with a tentative D call TRBD1 (6 bases). The source is a human donor in good health. CDR3 protein: CASSHHGQYEQYF. For the CDR3, the DNA is TGCGCCAGCAGCCATCACGGACAGTACGAGCAGTACTTC.